This T cell receptor beta chain emerged from a study of shared T cell receptors in the human thymus (dated by TCRdb to about 2021). For the study in its entirety: The study examined how the human thymus generates shared, self-reactive T-cell receptor alpha chains.

Library generation was performed with the immunoSEQ multiplex PCR assay. The source is immuneACCESS, and TCRdb retained only in-frame sequences with V and J called. Part of the clones is not carried over; for the studies checked, unresolved V genes explain less than half of this, and the remainder is unexplained. In all, the sample holds hundreds of thousands of clones, and roughly 90% of those were seen once. The ten largest clones represent around 0.0099% of the sample. According to the germline V gene, CDR1 reads SGHNT and CDR2 reads YENEEA. Its CDR3 holds 15 amino acids, cysteine through phenylalanine. Only the CDR3 DNA stays, 45 bases, in frame from base 1. After removal of 1 base from V and 4 bases from J, the junction retains 6 bases not matched to a gene. As regards this clone: It lacks a known antigen. Base qualities are not recorded, but no much larger clone differs from it by a single base.

This same sample was also part of a study on human thymus T cells. According to the second study: In Finland, the donors were immunologically healthy infants who were having open corrective cardiac surgery for congenital heart defects. The thymus tissue came from surgical resects taken out during corrective cardiac surgery. Both the thymic and the peripheral blood repertoires appeared to show biased V and J gene segment usage. The related research found that thymic TCR repertoires overlapped highly between unrelated individuals. The study described the TCR alpha and beta repertoires in about 8 infant thymus samples and four matching peripheral blood samples. The cohort included more than 5 male and a couple of female infants, with donor ages spanning 7 to 244 days. Thymocytes were released mechanically from tissue and stored at -70 °C as pellets of 10-30 million cells. Genomic DNA was extracted from frozen cell pellets with a QIAsymphony instrument. TCRB and TCRAD loci were amplified from a standardized quantity of quality-controlled genomic DNA using the immunoSEQ multiplex PCR assay. The amplicons spanned the V(D)J region and were long enough to cover the CDR3 and allow V and J genes to be identified. The amplicons were sequenced on an Illumina platform via the commercial immunoSEQ service. Primer bias and sequencing errors were corrected as previously described, and TCRAD and TCRB definitions were based on the IMGT database. Repertoires were analysed with immunoSEQ Analyzer 3.0 and VDJTools, covering basic statistics, V/J segment usage, diversity estimates, rarefaction and pairwise overlap. Diversity was estimated with Chao1, ChaoE, Efron-Thisted, Shannon and inverse Simpson indices, and also on datasets down-sampled to the smallest sample. Repertoire overlap used strict matching of CDR3 nucleotide sequence, V gene and J gene, with Jaccard-based multidimensional scaling clustering. On average, thymus samples gave roughly 740,000 unique TCRB clonotypes, whereas blood samples gave roughly 84,000.

The chain couples TRBV11-3 to TRBJ2-7; TRBD1 lines up with 8 middle nucleotides. The receptor was derived from a boy younger than two with a congenital heart defect. Donor details come from another sample of the same person, matched by shared clones. The specimen was thymocytes. The DNA sequence is given as TGTGCCAGCAGCTTAGGCGCAGGGGGCGTGTACGAGCAGTACTTC. This sequence encodes CASSLGAGGVYEQYF. The variable domain in full, with residues beyond the CDR3 obtained from the reference TRBV11-3 and TRBJ2-7 genes, is EAGVVQSPRYKIIEKKQPVAFWCNPISGHNTLYWYLQNLGQGPELLIRYENEEAVDDSQLPKDRFSAERLKGVDSTLKIQPAELGDSAVYLCASSLGAGGVYEQYFGPGTRLTVT.